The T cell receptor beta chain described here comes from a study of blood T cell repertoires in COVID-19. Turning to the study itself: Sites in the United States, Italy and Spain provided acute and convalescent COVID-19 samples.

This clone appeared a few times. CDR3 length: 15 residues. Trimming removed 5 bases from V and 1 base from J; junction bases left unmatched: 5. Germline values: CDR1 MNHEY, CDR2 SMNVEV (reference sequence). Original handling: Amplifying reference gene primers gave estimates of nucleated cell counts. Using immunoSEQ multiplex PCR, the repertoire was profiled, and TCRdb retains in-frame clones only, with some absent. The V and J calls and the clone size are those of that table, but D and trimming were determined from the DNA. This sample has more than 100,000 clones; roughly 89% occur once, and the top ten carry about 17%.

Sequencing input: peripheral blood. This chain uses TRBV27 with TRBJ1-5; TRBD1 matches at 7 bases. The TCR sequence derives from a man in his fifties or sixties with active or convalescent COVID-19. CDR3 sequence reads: CASSPSGQSNQPQHF. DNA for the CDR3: TGTGCCAGCAGTCCCTCGGGACAGAGCAATCAGCCCCAGCATTTT.